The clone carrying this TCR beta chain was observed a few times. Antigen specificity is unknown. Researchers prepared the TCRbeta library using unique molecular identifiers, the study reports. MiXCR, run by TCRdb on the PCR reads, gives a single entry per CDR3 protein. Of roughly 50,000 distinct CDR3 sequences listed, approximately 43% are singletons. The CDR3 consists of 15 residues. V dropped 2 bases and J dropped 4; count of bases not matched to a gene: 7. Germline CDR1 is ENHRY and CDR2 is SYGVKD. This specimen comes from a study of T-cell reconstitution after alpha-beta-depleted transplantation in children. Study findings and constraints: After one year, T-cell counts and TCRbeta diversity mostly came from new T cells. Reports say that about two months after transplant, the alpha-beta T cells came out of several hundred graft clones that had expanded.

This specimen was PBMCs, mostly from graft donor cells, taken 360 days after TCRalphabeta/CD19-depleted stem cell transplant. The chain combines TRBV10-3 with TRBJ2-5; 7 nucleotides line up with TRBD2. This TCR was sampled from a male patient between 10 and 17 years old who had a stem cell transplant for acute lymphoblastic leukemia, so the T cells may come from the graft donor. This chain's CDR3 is CAISELGLVSETQYF. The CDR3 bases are TGTGCCATCAGTGAGCTAGGACTAGTCTCAGAGACCCAGTACTTC.